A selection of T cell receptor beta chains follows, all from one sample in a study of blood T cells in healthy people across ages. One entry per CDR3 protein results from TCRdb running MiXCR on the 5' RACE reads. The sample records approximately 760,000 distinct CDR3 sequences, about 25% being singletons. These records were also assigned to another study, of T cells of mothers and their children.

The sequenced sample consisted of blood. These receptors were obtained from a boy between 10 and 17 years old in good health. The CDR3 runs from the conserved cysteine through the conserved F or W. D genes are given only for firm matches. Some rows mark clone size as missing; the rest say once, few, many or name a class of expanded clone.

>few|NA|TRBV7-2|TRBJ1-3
CASSSGPGNTIYF
TGTGCCAGCAGTTCGGGGCCTGGAAACACCATATATTTT
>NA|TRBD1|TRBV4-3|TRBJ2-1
CASSQDLRTGLGEQFF
TGCGCCAGCAGCCAAGATCTAAGGACAGGTCTAGGTGAGCAGTTCTTC
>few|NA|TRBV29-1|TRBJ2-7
CSVTEGNEQYF
TGCAGCGTTACAGAGGGAAACGAGCAGTACTTC
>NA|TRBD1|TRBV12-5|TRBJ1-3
CASGLGTGAGNTIYF
TGTGCTAGTGGTTTGGGAACAGGGGCTGGAAACACCATATATTTT
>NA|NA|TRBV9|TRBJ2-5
CASSPEGGVKETQYF
TGTGCCAGCAGCCCCGAGGGGGGGGTGAAGGAGACCCAGTACTTC
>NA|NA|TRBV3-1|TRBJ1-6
CASSRGPRFVSPLHF
TGTGCCAGCAGCCGTGGACCGCGGTTCGTCTCACCCCTCCACTTT
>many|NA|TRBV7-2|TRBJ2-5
CASSPRTAQETQYF
TGTGCCAGCAGCCCCCGGACAGCCCAAGAGACCCAGTACTTC
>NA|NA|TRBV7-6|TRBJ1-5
CASSAGPEPQHF
TGTGCCAGCAGCGCGGGCCCCGAGCCCCAGCATTTT
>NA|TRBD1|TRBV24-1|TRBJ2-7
CATSAGQGFIEQYF
TGTGCCACCAGTGCCGGACAGGGGTTTATCGAGCAGTACTTC
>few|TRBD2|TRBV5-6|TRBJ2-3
CASSFSAAGGPVDTQYF
TGTGCCAGCAGCTTCAGCGCGGCGGGAGGGCCAGTGGATACGCAGTATTTT
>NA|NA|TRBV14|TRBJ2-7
CASSRTLDSYEQYF
TGTGCCAGCAGCCGGACACTAGACTCCTACGAGCAGTACTTC
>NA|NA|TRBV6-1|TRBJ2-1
CASIRRESYNEQFF
TGTGCCAGCATTAGACGGGAATCCTACAATGAGCAGTTCTTC
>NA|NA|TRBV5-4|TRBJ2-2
CASSSVLGDTGELFF
TGTGCCAGCAGCTCGGTCCTAGGGGATACCGGGGAGCTGTTTTTT
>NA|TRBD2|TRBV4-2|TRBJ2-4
CASSQDLTSGRGRIQYF
TGTGCCAGCAGCCAAGATCTAACTAGCGGGAGGGGGAGGATTCAGTACTTC
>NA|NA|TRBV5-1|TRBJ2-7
CASSFGRIQSYEQYF
TGCGCCAGCAGCTTTGGACGGATCCAAAGCTACGAGCAGTACTTC
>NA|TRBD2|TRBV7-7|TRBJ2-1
CASSPGTTVNEQFF
TGTGCTAGCAGCCCAGGGACTACAGTGAATGAGCAGTTCTTC
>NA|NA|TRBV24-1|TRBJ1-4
CATSDSDEKLFF
TGTGCCACCAGTGACTCCGATGAAAAACTGTTTTTT
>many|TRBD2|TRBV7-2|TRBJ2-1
CASSLSLAGNEQFF
TGTGCCAGCAGCTTAAGTCTAGCGGGGAATGAGCAGTTCTTC
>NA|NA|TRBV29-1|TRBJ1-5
CSVEDSNQPQHF
TGCAGCGTTGAAGACAGCAATCAGCCCCAGCATTTT
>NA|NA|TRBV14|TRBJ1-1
CASSQGGRTEAFF
TGTGCCAGCAGCCAAGGGGGGAGGACTGAAGCTTTCTTT
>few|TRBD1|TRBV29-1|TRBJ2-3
CSVGVMDREFTDTQYF
TGCAGCGTGGGGGTTATGGACAGGGAATTCACAGATACGCAGTATTTT
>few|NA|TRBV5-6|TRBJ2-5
CASSLLDETQYF
TGTGCCAGCAGCTTGTTGGATGAGACCCAGTACTTC
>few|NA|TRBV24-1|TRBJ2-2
CATSDYRLITGELFF
TGTGCCACCAGTGATTACCGACTGATCACCGGGGAGCTGTTTTTT
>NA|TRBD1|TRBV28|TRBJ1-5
CASRATGPNQPQHF
TGTGCCAGCAGAGCGACAGGGCCCAATCAGCCCCAGCATTTT
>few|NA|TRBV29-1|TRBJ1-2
CSVERWGGYGYTF
TGCAGCGTTGAAAGGTGGGGCGGCTATGGCTACACCTTC
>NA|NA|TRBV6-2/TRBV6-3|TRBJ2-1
CAGSPSSSYNEQFF
TGTGCCGGCAGTCCGTCGAGCTCCTACAATGAGCAGTTCTTC
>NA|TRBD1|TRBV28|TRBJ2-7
CASSFGPGGGGYEQYF
TGTGCCAGCAGTTTCGGCCCAGGGGGCGGTGGGTACGAGCAGTACTTC
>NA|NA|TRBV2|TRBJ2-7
CASSFGRRHPYEQYF
TGTGCCAGCAGTTTCGGGCGGCGGCATCCCTACGAGCAGTACTTC
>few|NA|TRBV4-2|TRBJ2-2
CASSQERSGELFF
TGTGCCAGCAGCCAGGAAAGGTCCGGGGAGCTGTTTTTT
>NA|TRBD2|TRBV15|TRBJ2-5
CATSRMGGLTEETQYF
TGTGCCACCAGCAGAATGGGGGGACTAACTGAAGAGACCCAGTACTTC
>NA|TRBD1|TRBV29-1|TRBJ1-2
CSAGQGEAGGYTF
TGCAGCGCAGGACAGGGGGAAGCGGGGGGCTACACCTTC
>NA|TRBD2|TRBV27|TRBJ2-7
CASSLEIGTSPYEQYF
TGTGCCAGCAGTTTAGAGATCGGGACTAGTCCCTACGAGCAGTACTTC
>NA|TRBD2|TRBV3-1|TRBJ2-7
CASSRGSSGRGREQYF
TGTGCCAGCAGCCGCGGAAGTAGCGGGAGGGGGCGCGAGCAGTACTTC
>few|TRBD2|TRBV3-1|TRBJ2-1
CASSHPVAGGATEVNEQFF
TGTGCCAGCAGCCACCCTGTGGCGGGGGGGGCTACGGAGGTCAATGAGCAGTTCTTC
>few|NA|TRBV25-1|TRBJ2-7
CASGPKVAFSYEQYF
TGTGCCAGCGGGCCAAAGGTAGCATTTTCCTACGAGCAGTACTTC
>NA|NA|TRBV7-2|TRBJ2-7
CASSPLGTIYEQYF
TGTGCCAGCAGCCCCCTCGGGACAATCTACGAGCAGTACTTC
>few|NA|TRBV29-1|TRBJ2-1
CSVQGSPTNEQFF
TGCAGCGTCCAGGGGTCCCCCACCAATGAGCAGTTCTTC
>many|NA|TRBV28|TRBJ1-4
CASSSGGRGEKLFF
TGTGCCAGCAGTAGCGGGGGGAGGGGTGAAAAACTGTTTTTT